The 23 T cell receptor beta chains given below trace back to one sample, sequenced in a study of graft-versus-host responses after intestinal transplantation (dated by TCRdb to the early 2020s). Library preparation employed the immunoSEQ multiplex PCR assay. As stored in TCRdb, this immuneACCESS dataset retains in-frame rearrangements with V and J assigned. A fraction of the clones does not appear; measured against another copy, unresolved V genes explain less than half of the discrepancy, and the remainder lacks a known reason. This sample holds some 29,000 clones; 60% to 85% were observed only once. The ten largest account for approximately 3% of the sample. Intraepithelial and lamina propria lymphocytes were isolated from graft specimens using dithiothreitol, EDTA incubations and collagenase D digestion. The sequences come from ileum tissue, collected 98 days after intestinal transplantation. All receptors come from a human patient who received an intestinal transplant, so some T cells may come from the graft donor.

The chain couples TRBV27 to TRBJ2-1; 9 bases fit TRBD1. The CDR3 loop spans 18 amino acids. The V and J ends lost 3 bases and 5 bases, in that order; junction bases with no gene match: 14. Germline-derived CDR1 and CDR2 are MNHEY and SMNVEV (reference sequence). CDR3 bases: TGTGCCAGCAGTTTTTGGGGACAGGGATTTCTGGGGGACAATGAGCAGTTCTTC. It is translated as CASSFWGQGFLGDNEQFF.

This chain links TRBV5-1 with TRBJ1-2; TRBD1 agrees at 7 bases. V shed 1 base, J shed 4 bases, and the junction held 13 bases outside the gene matches. The CDR3 spans 17 residues. The germline gives CDR1 SGHRS, CDR2 YFSETQ. The chain's CDR3 is CASSLFISEGGSYGYTF. For the CDR3, the DNA is TGCGCCAGCAGCTTGTTTATCTCAGAAGGGGGCAGCTATGGCTACACCTTC.

The V gene is TRBV30, the J gene TRBJ1-1; D is uncertain. The germline CDR1 and CDR2 sequences are GTSNPN and SVGIG (reference sequence). Trimming shortened V by 0 bases and J by 4 bases, and 6 bases separated the two germline ends. The CDR3 is 12 amino acids. The CDR3 coding sequence is TGTGCCTGGAGTGTCGGATCCACTGAAGCTTTCTTT. Translated, it gives CAWSVGSTEAFF.

V is TRBV10-3 and J is TRBJ1-4, with D unresolved. Germline V CDR1 and CDR2: ENHRY, SYGVKD. V was shortened by 3 bases and J by 8 bases, with 16 bases between the two germline ends. This CDR3 region has 15 residues. The CDR3 nucleotides are TGTGCCATCAGTGAACAGCCATCTTTGGGGGAAAAACTGTTTTTT. Amino acid sequence: CAISEQPSLGEKLFF.

V and J are TRBV7-2 and TRBJ1-5, with D uncertain. The CDR3 contains 12 residues. Germline V CDR1 and CDR2: SGHTA, FQGNSA. V was clipped by 0 bases and J by 7 bases, with 4 bases between them. The CDR3 spells CASSLAPQPQHF. The CDR3 region has the DNA TGTGCCAGCAGCTTAGCCCCCCAGCCCCAGCATTTT.

V usage is TRBV6-5 and J usage is TRBJ2-3; tentative D call: TRBD2 (5 bases). The V gene's germline CDR1 is MNHEY and CDR2 SVGAGI. Trimming left V 1 base short and J 0 bases short, with 11 bases between. This CDR3 is built from 16 residues. CDR3 coding DNA: TGTGCCAGCAGTTACTTGCGGACTTCTAGCACAGATACGCAGTATTTT. Translating gives CASSYLRTSSTDTQYF.

This clone was recorded once. V and J are TRBV29-1 and TRBJ2-6; no clear D gene. The CDR3 is made up of 15 amino acids. CDR1 is SQVTM and CDR2 is ANQGSEA in the germline V gene. V gave up 4 bases and J gave up 0 bases, with 10 bases separating them. The DNA for the CDR3 is TGCAGCGTTGTGTGGGTTTACTCTGGGGCCAACGTCCTGACTTTC. This encodes CSVVWVYSGANVLTF.

The chain employs TRBV4-1 and TRBJ2-3; D tentatively reads TRBD1 or TRBD2 (6 bases each). The CDR3 spans 15 residues. Germline values: CDR1 MGHRA, CDR2 YSYEKL. Trimming pared 1 base from V and 2 bases from J, leaving 10 bases between. In nucleotides, the CDR3 is TGCGCCAGCAGCCAAGTGAGGGGGGACACAGATACGCAGTATTTT. Translating it yields CASSQVRGDTDTQYF.

This clone was seen only once. The chain has TRBV6-9 and TRBJ2-3; D not resolved. Between the trimmed V and J ends, which lost 2 bases and 0 bases, there was a span of 6 bases. The V gene's germline CDR1 is MNHGY and CDR2 SVAAGI. CDR3 length equals 14 residues. CDR3: CASSYKDSTDTQYF. DNA for the CDR3: TGTGCCAGCAGTTATAAGGACAGCACAGATACGCAGTATTTT.

The chain joins TRBV29-1 to TRBJ2-5, with 10 positions matching TRBD2. There are 14 residues in the CDR3. Germline V CDR1 and CDR2: SQVTM, ANQGSEA. J lost 5 bases, V lost 6 bases, and 9 bases had no gene match. CDR3: CSVRPLAGVETQYF. The DNA for the CDR3 is TGCAGCGTGAGACCTCTAGCGGGGGTGGAGACCCAGTACTTC. Complete variable domain (other parts from reference TRBV29-1 and TRBJ2-5): SAVISQKPSRDICQRGTSLTIQCQVDSQVTMMFWYRQQPGQSLTLIATANQGSEATYESGFVIDKFPISRPNLTFSTLTVSNMSPEDSSIYLCSVRPLAGVETQYFGPGTRLLVL.

V is TRBV6-5 and J is TRBJ1-1; the D gene is possibly TRBD1 (5 bases). Trimming took 2 bases from V and 3 from J, leaving 10 bases between them. The germline gives CDR1 MNHEY, CDR2 SVGAGI. This CDR3 has 14 amino acids. The CDR3 DNA sequence: TGTGCCAGCAGTTACAGGGGCATGGACACTGAAGCTTTCTTT. It yields the protein CASSYRGMDTEAFF.

The chain couples TRBV19 to TRBJ2-7; weak D call: TRBD2 (5 bases). V was trimmed by 1 base and J by 2 bases, leaving 9 bases between them. The CDR3 spans 14 residues. Per germline, CDR1 LNHDA and CDR2 SQIVND (reference sequence). CDR3 region: CASSIGGSAYEQYF. In nucleotides, the CDR3 is TGTGCCAGTAGTATAGGAGGGTCCGCCTACGAGCAGTACTTC.

This chain connects TRBV6-5 to TRBJ2-7; D gene uncertain. This CDR3 has 13 amino acids. Germline V gene lookup returns CDR1 MNHEY and CDR2 SVGAGI. Between the trimmed V and J ends, which lost 4 bases and 2 bases, there was a span of 9 bases. The CDR3 here is CASSWAPTYEQYF. The CDR3 coding sequence is TGTGCCAGCAGTTGGGCACCGACCTACGAGCAGTACTTC.

J is TRBJ1-5 and V is TRBV7-8; D gene uncertain. The germline gives CDR1 SGHVS, CDR2 FQNEAQ. CDR3 size: 15 residues. Trimming shortened V by 2 bases and J by 1 base, and 9 bases separated the two germline ends. CDR3 DNA sequence: TGTGCCAGCAGCTTACAGGACGGGAGCAATCAGCCCCAGCATTTT. Translated, it gives CASSLQDGSNQPQHF.

V and J are TRBV5-1 and TRBJ2-1; 12 bases are a match to TRBD1. With V trimmed by 7 bases and J by 8 bases, 4 bases remained unmatched. CDR3 length: 13 amino acids. Germline values: CDR1 SGHRS, CDR2 YFSETQ. CDR3 protein: CASAGTGGYEQFF. The CDR3, as DNA: TGCGCCAGCGCCGGGACAGGGGGCTATGAGCAGTTCTTC.

The J gene is TRBJ1-1, the V gene TRBV27, with D possibly being TRBD1 (5 bases). V gave up 2 bases and J gave up 7 bases, with 11 bases separating them. CDR1 and CDR2 from the germline V gene are MNHEY and SMNVEV (reference sequence). The CDR3 consists of 13 residues. The CDR3 region is CASSLGSGLEAFF. CDR3 sequence (DNA): TGTGCCAGCAGTTTAGGGTCAGGGCTTGAAGCTTTCTTT.

The rearrangement joins TRBV7-8 to TRBJ1-5, with TRBD1 matching over 7 bases. J was trimmed by 0 bases and V by 1 base; bases with no gene match: 0. The CDR3 is 15 amino acids. The V gene's germline CDR1 is SGHVS and CDR2 FQNEAQ. This CDR3 reads CASSLGDSSNQPQHF. The CDR3 DNA sequence: TGTGCCAGCAGCTTAGGGGACAGTAGCAATCAGCCCCAGCATTTT.

The chain joins TRBV7-2 to TRBJ1-1; the D gene is possibly TRBD1 (5 bases). V lost 2 bases to trimming and J lost 11 bases, with 12 bases between them. The CDR3 runs 12 residues. CDR1 SGHTA and CDR2 FQGNSA come from the germline V gene. The CDR3 bases are TGTGCCAGCAGCTTAACTGGGGCCTGGGCTTTCTTT. The encoded protein is CASSLTGAWAFF. Complete variable domain (other parts from reference TRBV7-2 and TRBJ1-1): GAGVSQSPSNKVTEKGKDVELRCDPISGHTALYWYRQSLGQGLEFLIYFQGNSAPDKSGLPSDRFSAERTGGSVSTLTIQRTQQEDSAVYLCASSLTGAWAFFGQGTRLTVV.

V is TRBV5-1 and J is TRBJ2-4; D is undetermined. Germline V gene lookup returns CDR1 SGHRS and CDR2 YFSETQ. The V end lost 3 bases, the J end lost 1 base, and 14 bases lay between the germline ends. The CDR3 is 16 amino acids. The CDR3 loop reads CASSSSARTAKNIQYF. The CDR3 DNA sequence: TGCGCCAGCAGCTCCTCAGCCCGAACGGCCAAAAACATTCAGTACTTC.

This clone has a handful of counts. The chain links TRBV29-1 to TRBJ1-5; D gene uncertain. Trimming cost V 4 bases and J 0 bases, with 7 bases left between them. The CDR3 is 13 amino acids. The germline V gene encodes CDR1 SQVTM and CDR2 ANQGSEA. Here the CDR3 DNA reads TGCAGCGTTGTTGGTAGTAGCAATCAGCCCCAGCATTTT. It specifies CSVVGSSNQPQHF. Full variable domain (rest looked up from reference TRBV29-1 and TRBJ1-5): SAVISQKPSRDICQRGTSLTIQCQVDSQVTMMFWYRQQPGQSLTLIATANQGSEATYESGFVIDKFPISRPNLTFSTLTVSNMSPEDSSIYLCSVVGSSNQPQHFGDGTRLSIL.

In this sample, this clone turned up a few times. The J gene is TRBJ2-7, the V gene TRBV7-9; 9 positions match TRBD1. Trimming took 5 bases from V and 12 from J; bases not matched to a gene: 8. Germline V lookup: CDR1 SEHNR, CDR2 FQNEAQ (reference sequence). The CDR3 spans 12 residues. Here the CDR3 DNA reads TGTGCCAGCAGCCCCGGGACAGGGTTTACGTACTTC. Amino acids: CASSPGTGFTYF. The whole variable domain, remainder taken from reference TRBV7-9 and TRBJ2-7, is DTGVSQNPRHKITKRGQNVTFRCDPISEHNRLYWYRQTLGQGPEFLTYFQNEAQLEKSRLLSDRFSAERPKGSFSTLEIQRTEQGDSAMYLCASSPGTGFTYFGPGTRLTVT.

There are a few counts of this clone. V usage is TRBV11-3 and J usage is TRBJ1-1, with D possibly matching TRBD1 (5 bases). CDR1 is SGHNT and CDR2 is YENEEA in the germline V gene. The CDR3 contains 13 residues. Trimming cost V 3 bases and J 11 bases, with 16 bases left between them. For the CDR3, the DNA is TGTGCCAGCAGCTTGGGGACCCTCGGGACCGCTTTCTTT. Residues: CASSLGTLGTAFF.

This sequence joins TRBV28 and TRBJ1-4; TRBD1 is a possible D gene (6 bases). V was shortened by 2 bases and J by 8 bases, with 15 bases between the two germline ends. CDR3 length equals 15 residues. Germline V gives CDR1 MDHEN, CDR2 SYDVKM. The CDR3 loop reads CASSLGGGEWEKLFF. CDR3 sequence (DNA): TGTGCCAGCAGTTTAGGGGGGGGCGAATGGGAAAAACTGTTTTTT.